In its sample, the clone carrying this T cell receptor (beta chain) was seen many times. V shed 3 bases and J 3 bases; nucleotides not matched to a gene: 4. The CDR3 runs 13 residues. Germline CDR1 is SQVTM and CDR2 is ANQGSEA. TCRdb used MiXCR to reprocess the 5' RACE reads, holding one entry per CDR3 protein. The sample lists just over 95,000 distinct CDR3 sequences; 3.5% were seen once. The sample is drawn from a study of neurological immune-mediated disorders. The chain carries TRBV29-1 and TRBJ1-2; 7 nucleotides agree with TRBD1. The sequence derives from a woman aged 18-29 years with multiple sclerosis. The sequenced sample was PBMCs. CDR3 loop: CSVDIQGDYGYTF. As DNA, the CDR3 is TGCAGCGTTGATATCCAGGGGGACTATGGCTACACCTTC.